This TCR beta chain was sequenced for a study of blood T cell repertoires in COVID-19. Study as a whole: The United States, Italy and Spain supplied acute and convalescent COVID-19 samples. Sample material is recorded as cDNA or gDNA derived from T cells, B-cell-depleted T cells, or PBMCs.

Symptom resolution, clearance, or two negative PCRs marked the recovered donors of Cohort 3. Some clones are missing from TCRdb's copy, which holds only in-frame ones; the method was immunoSEQ multiplex PCR. Seen here are a few hundred thousand clones, approximately 90% observed once, and the top ten hold approximately 1.2%. Looked up from germline, CDR1 is KGHSH and CDR2 is LQKENI. The CDR3 runs to 13 residues. Trimming took 5 bases from V and 3 from J, leaving 10 bases between them. This receptor was obtained from a woman in her late teens or twenties who had recovered from COVID-19. The chain is built from TRBV18 and TRBJ1-2; D ambiguous. The sequenced sample was PBMCs or T cells enriched from blood (not recorded which). Here the CDR3 DNA reads TGTGCCAGCTCAACCACGGTCTACTATGGCTACACCTTC. It yields the protein CASSTTVYYGYTF. The full variable domain, completed using reference TRBV18 and TRBJ1-2, is NAGVMQNPRHLVRRRGQEARLRCSPMKGHSHVYWYRQLPEEGLKFMVYLQKENIIDESGMPKERFSAEFPKEGPSILRIQQVVRGDSAAYFCASSTTVYYGYTFGSGTRLTVV.